This T cell receptor (beta chain) was sequenced during a study of tumor and adjacent non-tumor tissue in lung cancer. Study overall: Around 4.5 million productive TCRbeta reads were obtained per sample on average.

As regards this clonotype: What it binds is not known. One base away lies a much larger clone, so this may be a sequencing read error.

This sample's RNA came from whole unsorted tissue. Chemotherapy-naive patients with new lung cancer underwent thoracic surgery in China, August–November 2014. Study results and limitations: TCR diversity was significantly greater in tumor than normal lung tissue. Top 100 clones took a larger repertoire share in normal lung.

A modified ARM-PCR protocol with three rounds of nested PCR amplified TCRbeta. TCRdb called the multiplex PCR reads again in MiXCR, with one record for every CDR3 protein. The profile shows approximately 140,000 distinct CDR3 sequences, around 61% of them singletons. With 6 bases clipped from V and 2 bases from J, the junction kept 21 bases outside the gene matches. This CDR3 is built from 20 residues. Germline CDR1 is LGHNT and CDR2 is FRNRAP. This sequence was found in a man aged 60-69 years with small cell lung cancer. The rearrangement joins TRBV12-5 to TRBJ2-1; 8 bases align to TRBD2. The sequencing input was lung tumor tissue. The CDR3 DNA sequence: TGTGCTAGTGGCTACCAACTGTTACTAGCGGCAGGCTCCCCCTACAATGAGCAGTTCTTC. Translating it yields CASGYQLLLAAGSPYNEQFF.